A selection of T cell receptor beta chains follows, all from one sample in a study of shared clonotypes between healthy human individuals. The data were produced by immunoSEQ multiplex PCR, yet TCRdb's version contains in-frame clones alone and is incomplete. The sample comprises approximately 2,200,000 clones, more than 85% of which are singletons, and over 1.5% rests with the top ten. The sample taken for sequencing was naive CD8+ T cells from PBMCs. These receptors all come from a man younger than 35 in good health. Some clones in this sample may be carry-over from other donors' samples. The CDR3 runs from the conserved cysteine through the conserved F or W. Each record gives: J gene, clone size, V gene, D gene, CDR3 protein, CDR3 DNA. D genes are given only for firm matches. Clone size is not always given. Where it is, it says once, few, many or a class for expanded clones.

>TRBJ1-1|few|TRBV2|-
CASSARSLNTEAFF
TGTGCCAGCAGTGCTAGGAGCCTGAACACTGAAGCTTTCTTT
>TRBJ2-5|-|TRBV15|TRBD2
CATTGLAGGNQETQYF
TGTGCCACCACCGGACTAGCGGGAGGGAACCAAGAGACCCAGTACTTC
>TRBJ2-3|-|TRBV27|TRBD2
CASTNLKVRGDTDTQYF
TGTGCCAGCACCAACCTTAAGGTGCGGGGGGACACAGATACGCAGTATTTT
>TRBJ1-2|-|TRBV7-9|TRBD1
CASSTRDRVYGYTF
TGTGCCAGCAGCACCCGGGACAGGGTGTATGGCTACACCTTC
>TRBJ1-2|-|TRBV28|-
CASRDEKHRDVYTF
TGTGCCAGCAGGGATGAGAAACACAGGGATGTCTACACCTTC
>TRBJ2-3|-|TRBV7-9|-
CASSQRALATDTQYF
TGTGCCAGCAGCCAACGGGCGCTAGCCACAGATACGCAGTATTTT
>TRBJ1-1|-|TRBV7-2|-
CASSLSRLGGGTEAFF
TGTGCCAGCAGCTTAAGTCGGCTCGGGGGGGGAACTGAAGCTTTCTTT
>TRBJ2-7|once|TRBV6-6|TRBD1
CASSYTPMRGPYEQYF
TGTGCCAGCAGTTACACCCCGATGAGGGGGCCCTACGAGCAGTACTTC
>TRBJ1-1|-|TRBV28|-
CASSYPGGTEAFF
TGTGCCAGCAGTTACCCGGGCGGGACTGAAGCTTTCTTT
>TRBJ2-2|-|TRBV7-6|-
CASSLATRGTGELFF
TGTGCCAGCAGCTTAGCGACCCGGGGCACCGGGGAGCTGTTTTTT
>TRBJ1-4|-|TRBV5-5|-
CASSLSRINEKLFF
TGTGCCAGCAGCTTGTCACGGATTAATGAAAAACTGTTTTTT
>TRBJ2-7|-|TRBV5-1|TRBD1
CASSFRDRAYEQYF
TGCGCCAGCAGCTTTCGGGACAGGGCCTACGAGCAGTACTTC
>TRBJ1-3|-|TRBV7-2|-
CASSRVGAGNTIYF
TGTGCCAGCAGCAGAGTCGGGGCTGGAAACACCATATATTTT
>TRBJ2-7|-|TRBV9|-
CASSVARDPSYEQYF
TGTGCCAGCAGCGTAGCCCGGGACCCCTCTTACGAGCAGTACTTC
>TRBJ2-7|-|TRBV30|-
CAWSPPWRLSYEQYF
TGTGCCTGGAGCCCACCATGGCGGCTCTCCTACGAGCAGTACTTC
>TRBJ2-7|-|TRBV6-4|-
CASSEMMGAHEQYF
TGTGCCAGCAGTGAAATGATGGGGGCCCACGAGCAGTACTTC
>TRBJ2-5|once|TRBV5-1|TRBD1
CASRGTGVKETQYF
TGCGCCAGCCGGGGGACAGGGGTAAAAGAGACCCAGTACTTC
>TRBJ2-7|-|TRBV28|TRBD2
CASSFSGSSYEQYF
TGTGCCAGCAGTTTTAGCGGGAGCTCCTACGAGCAGTACTTC
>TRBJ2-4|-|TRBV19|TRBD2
CASTVAGGYAAKNIQYF
TGTGCCAGTACTGTAGCGGGAGGGTATGCCGCCAAAAACATTCAGTACTTC
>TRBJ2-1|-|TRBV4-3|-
CASSHSTDNEQFF
TGCGCCAGCAGCCACTCTACAGACAATGAGCAGTTCTTC
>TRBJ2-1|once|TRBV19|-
CASSGSGGVFYNEQFF
TGTGCCAGTAGTGGTAGCGGAGGCGTCTTCTACAATGAGCAGTTCTTC
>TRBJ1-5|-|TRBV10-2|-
CASSEPGANQPQHF
TGCGCCAGCAGTGAGCCGGGAGCCAATCAGCCCCAGCATTTT
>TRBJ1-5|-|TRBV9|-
CASSSQDNQPQHF
TGTGCCAGCAGCTCTCAGGACAATCAGCCCCAGCATTTT
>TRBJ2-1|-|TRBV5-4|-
CASSLLPSEQFF
TGTGCCAGCAGCTTGTTACCAAGCGAGCAGTTCTTC
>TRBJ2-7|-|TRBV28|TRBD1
CASITRGTGYSYEQYF
TGTGCCAGCATTACAAGGGGGACAGGGTACTCCTACGAGCAGTACTTC
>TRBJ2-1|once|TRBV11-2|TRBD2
CASSFMPPGAGGGKGEQFF
TGTGCCAGCAGCTTTATGCCCCCGGGGGCGGGAGGGGGTAAGGGTGAGCAGTTCTTC
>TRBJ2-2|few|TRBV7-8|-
CASSLDLLAGELFF
TGTGCCAGCAGCTTAGATCTGCTAGCCGGGGAGCTGTTTTTT
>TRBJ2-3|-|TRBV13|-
CASTDNTDTQYF
TGTGCCAGCACCGACAACACAGATACGCAGTATTTT
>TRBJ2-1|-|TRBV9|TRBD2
CASSVEGGSPYNEQFF
TGTGCCAGCAGCGTAGAAGGCGGGAGTCCCTACAATGAGCAGTTCTTC
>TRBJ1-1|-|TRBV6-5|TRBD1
CASSMTGQEAFF
TGTGCCAGCAGCATGACAGGGCAGGAAGCTTTCTTT
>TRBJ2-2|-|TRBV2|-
CAIDGGELFF
TGTGCCATCGACGGCGGGGAGCTGTTTTTT
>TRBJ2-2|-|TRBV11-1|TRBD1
CASSFTGGNTGELFF
TGTGCCAGCAGCTTTACAGGGGGGAACACCGGGGAGCTGTTTTTT
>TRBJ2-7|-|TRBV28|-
CASSLRGLAYEQYF
TGTGCCAGCAGTCTTCGAGGACTGGCCTACGAGCAGTACTTC
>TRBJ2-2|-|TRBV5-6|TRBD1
CASSLGQGANQELFF
TGTGCCAGCAGCTTGGGACAGGGGGCGAACCAGGAGCTGTTTTTT
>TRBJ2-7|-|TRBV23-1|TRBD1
CASSPPILGTGNYEQYF
TGCGCCAGCTCCCCACCCATCTTAGGGACAGGGAACTACGAGCAGTACTTC
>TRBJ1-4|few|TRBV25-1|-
CASSVTNEKLFF
TGTGCCAGCAGTGTAACAAATGAAAAACTGTTTTTT
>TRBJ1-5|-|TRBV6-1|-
CASSEALHQPQHF
TGTGCCAGCAGTGAAGCGCTTCATCAGCCCCAGCATTTT
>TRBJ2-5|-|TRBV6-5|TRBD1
CASRKGQGLGETQYF
TGTGCCAGCAGAAAGGGACAGGGGTTAGGGGAGACCCAGTACTTC
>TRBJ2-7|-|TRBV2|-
CASSDSRVNNSYEQYF
TGTGCCAGCAGCGACTCTCGCGTAAACAACTCCTACGAGCAGTACTTC
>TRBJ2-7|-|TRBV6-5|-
CASSYRSELTYEQYF
TGTGCCAGCAGTTATAGGTCCGAACTTACCTACGAGCAGTACTTC
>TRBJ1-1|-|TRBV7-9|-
CASTFSGSEAFF
TGTGCCAGCACTTTTAGTGGTAGTGAAGCTTTCTTT
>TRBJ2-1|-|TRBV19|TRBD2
CASSIVTSGYNEQFF
TGTGCCAGTAGTATAGTGACTAGCGGGTACAATGAGCAGTTCTTC
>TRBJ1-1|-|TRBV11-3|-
CASSLVASGEAFF
TGTGCCAGCAGCTTAGTTGCCAGCGGTGAAGCTTTCTTT
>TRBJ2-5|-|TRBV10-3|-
CAITADRNQETQYF
TGTGCCATCACCGCTGACAGAAACCAAGAGACCCAGTACTTC
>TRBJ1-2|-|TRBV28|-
CASKSANYGYTF
TGTGCCAGCAAGTCAGCTAACTATGGCTACACCTTC
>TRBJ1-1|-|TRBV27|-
CASSPTANTEAFF
TGTGCCAGCAGTCCGACGGCTAACACTGAAGCTTTCTTT
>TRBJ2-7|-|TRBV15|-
CATSGDRQLSQQYF
TGTGCCACCAGCGGAGACCGACAGTTGTCCCAGCAGTACTTC
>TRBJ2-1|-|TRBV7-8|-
CASSLTRGNEQFF
TGTGCCAGCAGCCTTACGAGGGGAAATGAGCAGTTCTTC
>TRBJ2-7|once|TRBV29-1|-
CSVDLADSYEQYF
TGCAGCGTTGATTTAGCGGACTCCTACGAGCAGTACTTC
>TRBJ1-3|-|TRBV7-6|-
CATNLGDGSSGNTIYF
TGTGCCACCAACCTGGGGGACGGGAGCTCTGGAAACACCATATATTTT
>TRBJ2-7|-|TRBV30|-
CAWTDRSYEQYF
TGTGCCTGGACGGACAGATCCTACGAGCAGTACTTC
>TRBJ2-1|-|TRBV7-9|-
CASSASEQFF
TGTGCCAGCAGCGCCAGTGAGCAGTTCTTC
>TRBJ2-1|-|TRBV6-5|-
CASSLTVSYNEQFF
TGTGCCAGCAGTTTAACGGTCTCCTACAATGAGCAGTTCTTC
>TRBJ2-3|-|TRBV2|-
CASSLGGDTQYF
TGTGCCAGCAGTTTGGGCGGAGATACGCAGTATTTT
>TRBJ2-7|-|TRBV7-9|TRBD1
CASSTRQGVDEQYF
TGTGCCAGCAGCACCCGACAGGGGGTGGACGAGCAGTACTTC
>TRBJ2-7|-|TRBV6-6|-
CASSYFGGTYEQYF
TGTGCCAGCAGTTACTTTGGAGGGACCTACGAGCAGTACTTC
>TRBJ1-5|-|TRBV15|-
CATSSSGNQPQHF
TGTGCCACCAGCAGTTCGGGGAATCAGCCCCAGCATTTT
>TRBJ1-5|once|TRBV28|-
CASSLLDTNQPQHF
TGTGCCAGCAGTTTATTGGACACGAATCAGCCCCAGCATTTT
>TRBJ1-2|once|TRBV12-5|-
CASGFMGSNYGYTF
TGTGCTAGTGGTTTCATGGGATCGAACTATGGCTACACCTTC
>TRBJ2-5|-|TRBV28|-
CASRPTVGRLETQYF
TGTGCCAGCAGACCCACAGTGGGCCGATTGGAGACCCAGTACTTC